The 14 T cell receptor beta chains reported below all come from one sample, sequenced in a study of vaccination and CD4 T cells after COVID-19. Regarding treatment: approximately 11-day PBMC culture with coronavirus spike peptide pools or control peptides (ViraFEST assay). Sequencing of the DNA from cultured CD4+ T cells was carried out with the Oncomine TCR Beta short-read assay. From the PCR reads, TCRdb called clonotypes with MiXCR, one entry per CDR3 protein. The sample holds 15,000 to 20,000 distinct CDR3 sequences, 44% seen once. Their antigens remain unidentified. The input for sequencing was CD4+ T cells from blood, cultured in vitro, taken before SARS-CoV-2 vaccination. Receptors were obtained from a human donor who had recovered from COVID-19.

CDR3: CASSYRVRGRPNQPQHF. In nucleotides, the CDR3 is TGTGCCAGCAGTTACCGGGTCAGGGGGCGCCCAAATCAGCCCCAGCATTTT. J is TRBJ1-5 and V is TRBV6-2 or TRBV6-3, with 8 bases aligning to TRBD1. The CDR3 covers 17 residues. V shed 2 bases and J 4 bases; nucleotides not matched to a gene: 10. Germline V gives CDR1 MNHEY, CDR2 SVGEGT.

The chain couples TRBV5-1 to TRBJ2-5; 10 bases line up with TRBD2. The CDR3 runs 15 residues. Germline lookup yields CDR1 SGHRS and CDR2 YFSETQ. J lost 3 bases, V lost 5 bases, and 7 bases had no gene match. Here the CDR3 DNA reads TGCGCCAGCAGGAATAGGCTAGCGGGGGAAGAGACCCAGTACTTC. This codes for CASRNRLAGEETQYF.

CDR3: CASSERPGTEAFF. The CDR3 DNA follows: TGTGCCAGCAGCGAAAGGCCTGGGACAGAAGCTTTCTTT. The chain uses TRBV5-6 and TRBJ1-1; D possibly corresponds to TRBD1 (6 bases). The CDR3 has 13 amino acids. Deletions cut 4 bases from V and 8 bases from J, with 15 bases between. Germline V gene lookup returns CDR1 SGHDT and CDR2 YYEEEE.

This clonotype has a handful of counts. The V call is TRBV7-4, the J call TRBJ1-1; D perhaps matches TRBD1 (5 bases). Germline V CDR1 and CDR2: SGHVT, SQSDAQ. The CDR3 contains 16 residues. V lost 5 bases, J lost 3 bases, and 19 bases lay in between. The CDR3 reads CASSLLQYRWDTEAFF. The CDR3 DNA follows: TGTGCCAGCAGCCTTTTACAGTACAGGTGGGACACTGAAGCTTTCTTT.

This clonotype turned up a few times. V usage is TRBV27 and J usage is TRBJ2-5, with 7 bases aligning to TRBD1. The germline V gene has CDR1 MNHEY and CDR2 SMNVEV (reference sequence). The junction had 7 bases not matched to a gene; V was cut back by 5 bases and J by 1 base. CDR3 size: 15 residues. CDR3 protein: CASSLSGQAQETQYF. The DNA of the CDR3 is TGTGCCAGCAGTCTCTCAGGACAGGCCCAAGAGACCCAGTACTTC.

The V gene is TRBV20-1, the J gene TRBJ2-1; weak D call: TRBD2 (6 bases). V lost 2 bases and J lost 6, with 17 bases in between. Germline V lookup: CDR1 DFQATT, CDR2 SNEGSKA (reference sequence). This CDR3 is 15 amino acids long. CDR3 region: CSARPSRGSRNEQFF. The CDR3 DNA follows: TGCAGTGCTAGACCTTCGCGGGGATCACGCAATGAGCAGTTCTTC.

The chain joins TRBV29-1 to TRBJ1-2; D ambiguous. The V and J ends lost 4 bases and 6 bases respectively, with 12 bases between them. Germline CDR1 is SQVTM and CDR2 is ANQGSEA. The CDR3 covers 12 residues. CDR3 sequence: CSVGNSQDGYTF. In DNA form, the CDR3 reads TGCAGCGTTGGCAATTCTCAGGATGGCTACACCTTC.

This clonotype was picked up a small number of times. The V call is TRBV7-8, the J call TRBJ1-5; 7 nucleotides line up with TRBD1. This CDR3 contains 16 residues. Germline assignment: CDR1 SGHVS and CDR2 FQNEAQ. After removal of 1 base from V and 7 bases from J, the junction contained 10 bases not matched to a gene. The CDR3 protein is CASSLGNRGSGQPQHF. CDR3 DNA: TGTGCCAGCAGCTTAGGGAACAGGGGTTCGGGGCAGCCCCAGCATTTT.

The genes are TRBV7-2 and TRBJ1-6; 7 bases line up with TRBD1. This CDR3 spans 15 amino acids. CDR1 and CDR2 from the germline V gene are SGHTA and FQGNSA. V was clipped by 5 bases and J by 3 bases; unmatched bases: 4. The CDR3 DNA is TGTGCCAGCAGCCCCCAGGGGGACTATAATTCACCCCTCCACTTT. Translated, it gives CASSPQGDYNSPLHF.

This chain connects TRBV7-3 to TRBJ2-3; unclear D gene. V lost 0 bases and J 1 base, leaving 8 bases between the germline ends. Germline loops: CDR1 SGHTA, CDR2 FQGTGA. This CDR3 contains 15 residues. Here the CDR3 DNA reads TGTGCCAGCAGCTTAACGGGCCAGCGCACAGATACGCAGTATTTT. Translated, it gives CASSLTGQRTDTQYF.

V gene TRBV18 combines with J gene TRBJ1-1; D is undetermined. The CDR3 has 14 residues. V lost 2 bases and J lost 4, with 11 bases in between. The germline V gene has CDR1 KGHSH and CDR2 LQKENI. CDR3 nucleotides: TGTGCCAGCTCACCAACAACGGCGGGCACTGAAGCTTTCTTT. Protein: CASSPTTAGTEAFF.

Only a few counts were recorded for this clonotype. The DNA of the CDR3 is TGCGCCAGCAGCTTGGCGGTGAGGACAGGGGGTAACACTGAAGCTTTCTTT. Protein: CASSLAVRTGGNTEAFF. The rearrangement uses TRBV5-1 and TRBJ1-1, with 10 positions matching TRBD1. V lost 0 bases and J lost 2; bases outside the gene matches: 7. Germline V lookup: CDR1 SGHRS, CDR2 YFSETQ. The CDR3 sequence is 17 residues long.

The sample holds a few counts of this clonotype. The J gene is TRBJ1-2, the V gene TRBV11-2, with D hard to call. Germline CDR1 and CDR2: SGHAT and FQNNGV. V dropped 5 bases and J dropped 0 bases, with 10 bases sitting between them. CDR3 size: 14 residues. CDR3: CASSATSANYGYTF. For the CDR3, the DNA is TGTGCCAGCAGCGCTACATCTGCTAACTATGGCTACACCTTC.

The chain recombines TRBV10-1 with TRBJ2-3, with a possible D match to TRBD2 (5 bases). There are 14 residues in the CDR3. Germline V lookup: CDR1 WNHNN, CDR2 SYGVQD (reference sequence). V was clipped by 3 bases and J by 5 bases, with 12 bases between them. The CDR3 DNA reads TGCGCCAGCAGTGACGGCGGGTTGGGAGATACGCAGTATTTT. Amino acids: CASSDGGLGDTQYF.